This record looks at one TCR beta chain sequence and its context. CDR3 length: 16 residues. The germline V gene encodes CDR1 SGHTS and CDR2 YDEGEE. V trimming: 2 bases; J trimming: 2 bases; junction bases outside the gene matches: 5. Recruited during active infection, patients (from Seattle) were subsequently followed longitudinally. The sample is drawn from a study of blood T cell repertoires in COVID-19. Overall study context: Whether acute or convalescent, the COVID-19 samples came from the United States, Italy and Spain.

TCRdb keeps only in-frame clones here, not all; method: immunoSEQ multiplex PCR. The table shows some 260,000 clones, with 70% to 90% occurring only once. Input material: peripheral blood. The receptor's source is a woman under 40 with COVID-19, enrolled during active disease. This chain uses TRBV5-8 with TRBJ1-5, with 9 bases aligning to TRBD1. This CDR3 is CASSFGTGSGNQPQHF. The CDR3 DNA follows: TGTGCCAGCAGCTTCGGGACAGGGTCGGGCAATCAGCCCCAGCATTTT.